The TCR beta chain under discussion was sequenced for a study of human T cells and chemical hapten exposure. Across the study: Epicutaneous patch tests delivered 0.01% DPC to the upper back, with evaluation at 6 days. Alopecia universalis, totalis or areata was present in patients who were mostly female.

Time point indicated: patch test 1, 2 weeks after DPC sensitization. Treatment indicated: therapeutic diphenylcyclopropenone sensitization with weekly scalp DPC. Each patch-test visit's blood sample preceded patch application. Extraction of total RNA was performed on unfractionated whole blood. TCRdb passed the RACE reads through MiXCR, listing each CDR3 protein once. The table shows fewer than 60,000 distinct CDR3 sequences, with around 9.3% occurring only once. This clonotype has ten or more counts. Germline CDR1 is SEHNR and CDR2 is FQNEAQ (reference sequence). CDR3 size: 15 residues. The V gene lost 8 bases and the J gene lost 5 bases, with 19 bases spanning the gap.

Sequenced here: whole blood, sampled in connection with sensitization to the hapten diphenylcyclopropenone (DPC). This sequence originates from a woman in her fifties or sixties with alopecia areata. Some clones in this sample may be carry-over from other donors' samples. The chain joins TRBV7-9 to TRBJ2-1, with D possibly TRBD1 on 5 matching bases. CDR3 DNA: TGTGCCAGCCGATCCGGGCAGGGTAGGAACAATGAGCAGTTCTTC. This codes for CASRSGQGRNNEQFF.